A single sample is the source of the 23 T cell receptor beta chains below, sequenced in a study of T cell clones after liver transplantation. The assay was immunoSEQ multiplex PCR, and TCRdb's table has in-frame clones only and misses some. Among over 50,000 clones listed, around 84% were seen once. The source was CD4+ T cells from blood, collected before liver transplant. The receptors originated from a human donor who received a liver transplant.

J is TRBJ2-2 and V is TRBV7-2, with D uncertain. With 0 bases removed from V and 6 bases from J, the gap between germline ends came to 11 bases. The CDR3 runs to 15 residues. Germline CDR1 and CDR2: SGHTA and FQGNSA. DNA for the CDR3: TGTGCCAGCAGCTTAGCTACTACTGTGGCCGGGGAGCTGTTTTTT. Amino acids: CASSLATTVAGELFF.

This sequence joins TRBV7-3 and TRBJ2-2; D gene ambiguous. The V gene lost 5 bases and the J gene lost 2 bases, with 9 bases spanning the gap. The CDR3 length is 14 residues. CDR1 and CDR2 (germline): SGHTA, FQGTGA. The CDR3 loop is CASSADLNTGELFF. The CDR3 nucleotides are TGTGCCAGCAGCGCAGACCTCAACACCGGGGAGCTGTTTTTT.

The CDR3 loop is CASSRSGTQAFF. CDR3 sequence (DNA): TGTGCCAGCAGTCGATCGGGGACCCAAGCTTTCTTT. The V gene is TRBV28, the J gene TRBJ1-1; TRBD1 might be the D (5 bases). This CDR3 contains 12 residues. V was shortened by 5 bases and J by 9 bases, with 13 bases between the two germline ends. Germline lookup yields CDR1 MDHEN and CDR2 SYDVKM.

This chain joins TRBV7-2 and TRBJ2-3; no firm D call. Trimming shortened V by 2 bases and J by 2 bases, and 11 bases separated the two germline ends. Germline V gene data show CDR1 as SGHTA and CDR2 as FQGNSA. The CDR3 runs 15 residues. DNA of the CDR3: TGTGCCAGCAGCTTATTCCCAAGGCTCACAGATACGCAGTATTTT. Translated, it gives CASSLFPRLTDTQYF.

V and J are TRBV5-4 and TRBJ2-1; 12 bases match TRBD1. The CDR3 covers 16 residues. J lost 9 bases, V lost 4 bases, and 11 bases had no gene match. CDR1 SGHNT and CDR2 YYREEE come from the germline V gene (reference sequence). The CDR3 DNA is TGTGCCAGCAGCGAGTGGAGGGACAGGGGGCTTGGTGAGCAGTTCTTC. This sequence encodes CASSEWRDRGLGEQFF.

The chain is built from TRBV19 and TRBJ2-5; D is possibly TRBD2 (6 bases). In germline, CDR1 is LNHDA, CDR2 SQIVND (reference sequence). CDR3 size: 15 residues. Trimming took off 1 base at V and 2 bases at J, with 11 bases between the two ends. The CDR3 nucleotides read TGTGCCAGTAGTATAGGGAGGGACCGTCAAGAGACCCAGTACTTC. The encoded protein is CASSIGRDRQETQYF.

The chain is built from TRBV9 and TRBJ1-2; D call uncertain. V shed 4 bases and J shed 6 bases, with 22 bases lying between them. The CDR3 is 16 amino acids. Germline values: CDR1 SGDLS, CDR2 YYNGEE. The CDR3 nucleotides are TGTGCCAGCAGCCCAAGTGGTAGGGAATTGGTAAATGGCTACACCTTC. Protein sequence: CASSPSGRELVNGYTF. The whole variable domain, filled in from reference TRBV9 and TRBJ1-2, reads DSGVTQTPKHLITATGQRVTLRCSPRSGDLSVYWYQQSLDQGLQFLIQYYNGEERAKGNILERFSAQQFPDLHSELNLSSLELGDSALYFCASSPSGRELVNGYTFGSGTRLTVV.

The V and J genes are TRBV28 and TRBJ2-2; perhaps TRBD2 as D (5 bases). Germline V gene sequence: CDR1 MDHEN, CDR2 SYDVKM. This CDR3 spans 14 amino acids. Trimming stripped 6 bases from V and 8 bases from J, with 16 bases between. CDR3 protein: CASSPTGRLGELFF. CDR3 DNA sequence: TGTGCCAGCAGCCCGACTGGGAGATTGGGGGAGCTGTTTTTT.

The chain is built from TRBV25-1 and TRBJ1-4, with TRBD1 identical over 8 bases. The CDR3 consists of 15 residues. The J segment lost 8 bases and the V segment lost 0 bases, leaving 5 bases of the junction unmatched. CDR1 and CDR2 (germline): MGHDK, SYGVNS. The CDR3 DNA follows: TGTGCCAGCAGTGAATACGGCACAGGGGGGGAAAAACTGTTTTTT. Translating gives CASSEYGTGGEKLFF.

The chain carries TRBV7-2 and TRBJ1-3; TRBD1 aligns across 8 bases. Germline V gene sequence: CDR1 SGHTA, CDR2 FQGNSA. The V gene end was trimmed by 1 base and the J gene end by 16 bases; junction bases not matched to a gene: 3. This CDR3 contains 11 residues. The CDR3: CASSLVDRAYF. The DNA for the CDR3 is TGTGCCAGCAGCTTAGTGGACAGGGCGTATTTT.

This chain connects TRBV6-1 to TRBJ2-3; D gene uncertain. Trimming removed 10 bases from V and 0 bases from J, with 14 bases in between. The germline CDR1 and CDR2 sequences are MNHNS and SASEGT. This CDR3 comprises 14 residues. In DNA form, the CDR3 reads TGTGCCAAGACCACCGTCCCTAGCACAGATACGCAGTATTTT. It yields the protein CAKTTVPSTDTQYF.

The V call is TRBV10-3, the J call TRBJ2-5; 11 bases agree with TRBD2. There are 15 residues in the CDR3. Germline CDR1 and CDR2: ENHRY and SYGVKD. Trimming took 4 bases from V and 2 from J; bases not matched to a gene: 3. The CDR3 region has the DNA TGTGCCATCAGTGGGACTAGCGGGCCACAAGAGACCCAGTACTTC. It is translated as CAISGTSGPQETQYF.

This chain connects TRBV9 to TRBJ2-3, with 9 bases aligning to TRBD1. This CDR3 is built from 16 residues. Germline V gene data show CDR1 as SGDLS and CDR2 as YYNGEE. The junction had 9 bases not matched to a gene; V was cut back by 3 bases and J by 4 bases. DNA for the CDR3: TGTGCCAGCAGCGCAACAGGGGGCGAGGTCCCAGATACGCAGTATTTT. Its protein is CASSATGGEVPDTQYF.

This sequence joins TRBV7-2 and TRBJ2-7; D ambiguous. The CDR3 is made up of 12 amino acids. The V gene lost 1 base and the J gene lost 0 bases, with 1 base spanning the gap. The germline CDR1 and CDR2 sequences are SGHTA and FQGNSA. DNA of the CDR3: TGTGCCAGCAGCTTAGGCTCCTACGAGCAGTACTTC. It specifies CASSLGSYEQYF.

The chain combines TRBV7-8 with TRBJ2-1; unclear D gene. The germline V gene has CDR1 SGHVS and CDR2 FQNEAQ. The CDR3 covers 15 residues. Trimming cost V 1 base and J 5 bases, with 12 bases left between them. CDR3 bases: TGTGCCAGCAGCTTAGTTTTGAGTGTTAACAATGAGCAGTTCTTC. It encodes CASSLVLSVNNEQFF.

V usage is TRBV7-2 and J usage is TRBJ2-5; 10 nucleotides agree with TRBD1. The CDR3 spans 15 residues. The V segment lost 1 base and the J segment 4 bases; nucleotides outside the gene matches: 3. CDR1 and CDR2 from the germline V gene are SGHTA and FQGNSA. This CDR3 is CASSLGGQGLETQYF. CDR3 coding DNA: TGTGCCAGCAGCTTAGGGGGACAGGGGTTAGAGACCCAGTACTTC.

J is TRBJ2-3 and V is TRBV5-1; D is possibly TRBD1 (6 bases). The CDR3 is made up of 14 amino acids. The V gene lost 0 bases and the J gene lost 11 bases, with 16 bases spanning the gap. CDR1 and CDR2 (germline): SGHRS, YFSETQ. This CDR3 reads CASSLGPQGEKQYF. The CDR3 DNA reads TGCGCCAGCAGCTTGGGACCACAGGGAGAGAAGCAGTATTTT.

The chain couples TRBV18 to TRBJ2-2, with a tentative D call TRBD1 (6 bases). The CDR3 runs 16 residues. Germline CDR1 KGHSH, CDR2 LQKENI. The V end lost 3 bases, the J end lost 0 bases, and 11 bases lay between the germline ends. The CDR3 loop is CASSPGGRANTGELFF. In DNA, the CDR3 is TGTGCCAGCTCACCTGGGGGCAGAGCGAACACCGGGGAGCTGTTTTTT.

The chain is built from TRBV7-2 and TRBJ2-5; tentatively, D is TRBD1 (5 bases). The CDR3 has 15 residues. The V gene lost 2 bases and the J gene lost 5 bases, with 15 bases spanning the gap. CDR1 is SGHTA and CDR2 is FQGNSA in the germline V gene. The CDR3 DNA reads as TGTGCCAGCAGCTTATCTACAGACTGGGGCGAGACCCAGTACTTC. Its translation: CASSLSTDWGETQYF.

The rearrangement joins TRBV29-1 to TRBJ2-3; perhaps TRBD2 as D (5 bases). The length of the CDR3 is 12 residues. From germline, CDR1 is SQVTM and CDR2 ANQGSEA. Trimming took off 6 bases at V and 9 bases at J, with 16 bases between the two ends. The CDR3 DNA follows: TGCAGCGTGAGGTTAGACGGGGTAACGCAGTATTTT. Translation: CSVRLDGVTQYF.

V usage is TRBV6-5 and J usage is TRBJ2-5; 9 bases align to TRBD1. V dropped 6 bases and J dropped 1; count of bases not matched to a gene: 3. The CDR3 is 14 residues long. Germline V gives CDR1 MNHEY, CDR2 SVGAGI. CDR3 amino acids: CASRRDRAQETQYF. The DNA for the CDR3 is TGTGCCAGCAGGAGGGACAGGGCCCAAGAGACCCAGTACTTC.

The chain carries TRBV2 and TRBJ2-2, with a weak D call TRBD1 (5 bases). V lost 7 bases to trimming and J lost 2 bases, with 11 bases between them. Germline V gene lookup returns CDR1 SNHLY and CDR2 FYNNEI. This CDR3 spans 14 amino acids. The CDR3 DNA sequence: TGTGCCAGCAAGGGGTGGGGAAACACCGGGGAGCTGTTTTTT. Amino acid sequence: CASKGWGNTGELFF.

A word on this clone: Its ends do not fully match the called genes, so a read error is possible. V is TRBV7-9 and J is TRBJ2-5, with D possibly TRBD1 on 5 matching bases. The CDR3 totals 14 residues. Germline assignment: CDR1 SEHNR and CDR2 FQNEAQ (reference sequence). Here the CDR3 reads CASSLLDTQGTQYF. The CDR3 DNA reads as TGTGCCAGCAGCTTATTGGACACTCAAGGGACCCAGTACTTC.